Below, 13 T cell receptor beta chains from the same sample are listed, as sequenced in a study of cytomegalovirus exposure and HLA in healthy donors. The primer mix had 60 Vbeta and 13 Jbeta primers. Generated by immunoSEQ multiplex PCR, the TCRdb table keeps only in-frame clones and is missing some. The sample holds 120,000 or so clones, around three quarters seen once. Sequenced: PBMCs. All receptors derive from a man in his forties in good health and CMV-seronegative.

V usage is TRBV2 and J usage is TRBJ1-2; 7 nucleotides align to TRBD1. Trimming removed 4 bases from V and 5 bases from J; junction bases left unmatched: 7. The CDR3 length is 14 residues. CDR1 and CDR2 from the germline V gene are SNHLY and FYNNEI. CDR3 protein: CASSAQGREYGYTF. Written as DNA, the CDR3 is TGTGCCAGCAGTGCACAGGGGAGAGAATATGGCTACACCTTC.

A few counts support this clone. This chain links TRBV30 with TRBJ1-1; 11 bases line up with TRBD1. The length of the CDR3 is 13 residues. CDR1 is GTSNPN, CDR2 SVGIG, per germline (reference sequence). V dropped 3 bases and J dropped 5; count of bases not matched to a gene: 2. The CDR3 DNA sequence: TGTGCCTGGAGAGGGGACAGGGGGACTGAAGCTTTCTTT. The encoded protein is CAWRGDRGTEAFF. Looking up the rest from reference TRBV30 and TRBJ1-1 gives the full variable domain: SQTIHQWPATLVQPVGSPLSLECTVEGTSNPNLYWYRQAAGRGLQLLFYSVGIGQISSEVPQNLSASRPQDRQFILSSKKLLLSDSGFYLCAWRGDRGTEAFFGQGTRLTVV.

The rearrangement links TRBV5-1 to TRBJ1-1; 9 nucleotides agree with TRBD1. Germline CDR1 and CDR2: SGHRS and YFSETQ. This CDR3 region has 16 residues. The ends lost 0 bases at V and 0 bases at J; junction bases unmatched: 3. The CDR3 protein is CASSLGQGGLNTEAFF. CDR3 nucleotides: TGCGCCAGCAGCTTGGGACAGGGGGGTTTGAACACTGAAGCTTTCTTT.

This clone was seen more than once but under ten times. The CDR3 sequence: CASSVGGTSGGETQYF. As DNA, the CDR3 is TGTGCCAGCAGCGTAGGCGGGACTAGCGGGGGTGAGACCCAGTACTTC. The rearrangement joins TRBV9 to TRBJ2-5; 14 bases are shared with TRBD2. The ends lost 0 bases at V and 5 bases at J; junction bases unmatched: 3. This CDR3 has 16 amino acids. Germline values: CDR1 SGDLS, CDR2 YYNGEE.

The rearrangement links TRBV6-5 to TRBJ1-1; 7 nucleotides match TRBD1. This CDR3 comprises 14 residues. Unmatched junction bases numbered 8, after V lost 0 bases and J lost 10 bases. Germline V lookup: CDR1 MNHEY, CDR2 SVGAGI. Here the CDR3 reads CASSYSSPQGVAFF. The CDR3 bases are TGTGCCAGCAGTTACTCGTCGCCCCAGGGGGTAGCTTTCTTT.

The chain combines TRBV7-3 with TRBJ2-3, with 9 nucleotides matching TRBD2. Per germline, CDR1 SGHTA and CDR2 FQGTGA. The ends lost 5 bases at V and 3 bases at J; junction bases unmatched: 9. The CDR3 spans 16 residues. CDR3 amino acids: CASSPGSSGRTDTQYF. In DNA form, the CDR3 reads TGTGCCAGCAGCCCGGGCAGTAGCGGGAGAACAGATACGCAGTATTTT.

The V gene is TRBV19, the J gene TRBJ1-2; D not certain. With 1 base removed from V and 7 bases from J, the gap between germline ends came to 13 bases. The CDR3 length is 14 residues. CDR1 and CDR2 from the germline V gene are LNHDA and SQIVND (reference sequence). In DNA form, the CDR3 reads TGTGCCAGTAGTATAGTATCACAGAACGCTGGCTACACCTTC. Translated: CASSIVSQNAGYTF.

The chain uses TRBV19 and TRBJ2-7, with TRBD1 matching over 7 bases. The CDR3 totals 13 residues. The V gene's germline CDR1 is LNHDA and CDR2 SQIVND (reference sequence). Trimming at V came to 9 bases and at J to 1 base, leaving 6 bases not matched to a gene. This chain's CDR3 is CASAQGKSYEQYF. CDR3 sequence (DNA): TGTGCCAGCGCACAGGGGAAATCCTACGAGCAGTACTTC.

This clone has only one observation. This chain uses TRBV5-1 with TRBJ2-3; 9 bases line up with TRBD1. Germline V gene data show CDR1 as SGHRS and CDR2 as YFSETQ. V trimming: 0 bases; J trimming: 3 bases; junction bases outside the gene matches: 8. The CDR3 is 17 residues long. CDR3 sequence reads: CASSLATGQGRTDTQYF. The CDR3 bases are TGCGCCAGCAGCTTGGCCACGGGACAGGGCAGGACAGATACGCAGTATTTT.

The chain is built from TRBV6-5 and TRBJ2-7; 10 bases align to TRBD1. Germline V lookup: CDR1 MNHEY, CDR2 SVGAGI. The ends lost 3 bases at V and 4 bases at J; junction bases unmatched: 6. This CDR3 is 15 amino acids long. The CDR3 loop reads CASSYEGTGVYEQYF. The CDR3 region has the DNA TGTGCCAGCAGTTATGAGGGGACAGGGGTTTACGAGCAGTACTTC.

This chain links TRBV5-1 with TRBJ2-1, with 8 bases that match TRBD1. V was clipped by 1 base and J by 0 bases; unmatched bases: 9. This CDR3 is built from 18 residues. CDR1 and CDR2 from the germline V gene are SGHRS and YFSETQ. The CDR3 DNA is TGCGCCAGCAGCTTGCCGGGACAGGCCTTGAACTCCTACAATGAGCAGTTCTTC. This sequence encodes CASSLPGQALNSYNEQFF. The entire variable domain, with the rest obtained from reference TRBV5-1 and TRBJ2-1, is as follows: KAGVTQTPRYLIKTRGQQVTLSCSPISGHRSVSWYQQTPGQGLQFLFEYFSETQRNKGNFPGRFSGRQFSNSRSEMNVSTLELGDSALYLCASSLPGQALNSYNEQFFGPGTRLTVL.

The chain recombines TRBV27 with TRBJ2-7; perhaps TRBD1 as D (6 bases). The germline V gene encodes CDR1 MNHEY and CDR2 SMNVEV (reference sequence). The CDR3 contains 16 residues. The V end was cut by 4 bases, the J end by 2 bases, with 18 bases between. The CDR3 DNA sequence: TGTGCCAGCAGTTCGATCCGGGACACCTCCGCCTACGAGCAGTACTTC. Its translation: CASSSIRDTSAYEQYF.

Comments on this clone: The sample contains more than one DNA sequence encoding this CDR3. The chain recombines TRBV5-1 with TRBJ2-7; 8 bases align to TRBD1. The CDR3 covers 15 residues. Germline values: CDR1 SGHRS, CDR2 YFSETQ. Trimming cost V 2 bases and J 0 bases; bases outside gene matches: 4. The DNA of the CDR3 is TGCGCCAGCAGCTTAGGACAGGGTGGCTCCTACGAGCAGTACTTC. Translation: CASSLGQGGSYEQYF.